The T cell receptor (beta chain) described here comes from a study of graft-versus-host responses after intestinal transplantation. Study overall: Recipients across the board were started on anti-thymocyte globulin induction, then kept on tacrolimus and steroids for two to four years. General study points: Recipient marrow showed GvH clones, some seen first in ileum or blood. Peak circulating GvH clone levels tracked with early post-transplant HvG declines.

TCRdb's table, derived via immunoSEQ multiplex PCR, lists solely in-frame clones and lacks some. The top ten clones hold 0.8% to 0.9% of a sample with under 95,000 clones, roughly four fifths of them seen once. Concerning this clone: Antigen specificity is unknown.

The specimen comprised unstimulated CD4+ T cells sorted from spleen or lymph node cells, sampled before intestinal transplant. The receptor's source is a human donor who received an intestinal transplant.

The CDR3 DNA is TGTGCCAGTATGACAGGGTCCGCCTTTATGAACACTGAAGCTTTCTTT. Protein product: CASMTGSAFMNTEAFF. The rearrangement links TRBV19 to TRBJ1-1; 7 bases match TRBD1. CDR3 length equals 16 residues. Germline trimming cut 7 bases from V and 0 bases from J; bases unmatched to any gene: 11. Germline V gene sequence: CDR1 LNHDA, CDR2 SQIVND (reference sequence).